These 30 T cell receptor beta chains originate from one sample sequenced in a study of T-cell memory formation after mild COVID-19. TCRdb independently ran MiXCR on the 5' RACE reads; one entry per CDR3 protein. The table includes about 110,000 distinct CDR3 sequences, 9.5% to 15% detected once. Sample: PBMCs or a T cell subset sorted from them (not recorded which). These receptors were collected from an adult woman who had mild COVID-19 (a few samples of this study predate the infection). Cell type and time point are not known.

This sequence joins TRBV5-1 and TRBJ2-7; D might be TRBD1 (6 bases). V lost 0 bases, J lost 0 bases, and 7 bases lay in between. The CDR3 runs to 14 residues. Germline V lookup: CDR1 SGHRS, CDR2 YFSETQ. CDR3 sequence reads: CASSLGDNSYEQYF. CDR3 bases: TGCGCCAGCAGCTTGGGGGACAACTCCTACGAGCAGTACTTC.

J is TRBJ1-5 and V is TRBV19; 7 positions agree with TRBD1. The V gene's germline CDR1 is LNHDA and CDR2 SQIVND (reference sequence). The CDR3 length is 15 residues. The junction had 3 bases not matched to a gene; V was cut back by 1 base and J by 3 bases. The CDR3 region is CASSIGRGYNQPQHF. For the CDR3, the DNA is TGTGCCAGTAGTATAGGCAGGGGGTACAATCAGCCCCAGCATTTT.

This clonotype appeared a few times. For the CDR3, the DNA is TGTGCCAGCAGCTTACTAGTGGATACGCAGTATTTT. Translation gives CASSLLVDTQYF. The genes are TRBV7-2 and TRBJ2-3, with D uncertain. V lost 2 bases and J 6 bases, leaving 6 bases between the germline ends. Germline lookup yields CDR1 SGHTA and CDR2 FQGNSA. CDR3 length: 12 residues.

This chain joins TRBV5-1 and TRBJ1-1, with D tentatively TRBD1 (6 bases). Germline values: CDR1 SGHRS, CDR2 YFSETQ. Trimming shortened V by 3 bases and J by 1 base, and 10 bases separated the two germline ends. The CDR3 is 14 residues long. In DNA, the CDR3 is TGCGCCAGCAGCTCCGGACAGCCGAACACTGAAGCTTTCTTT. It encodes CASSSGQPNTEAFF.

J is TRBJ2-7 and V is TRBV20-1; 10 bases map to TRBD1. V lost 6 bases, J lost 4 bases, and 6 bases stayed unmatched. The V gene's germline CDR1 is DFQATT and CDR2 SNEGSKA (reference sequence). The CDR3 covers 13 residues. The CDR3 is CSAVRDRGYEQYF. The CDR3 DNA reads as TGCAGTGCCGTCCGGGACAGGGGATACGAGCAGTACTTC.

V and J are TRBV4-1 and TRBJ2-7, with D maybe TRBD2 (6 bases). The CDR3 has 13 residues. CDR1 MGHRA and CDR2 YSYEKL come from the germline V gene. V lost 5 bases to trimming and J lost 4 bases, with 12 bases between them. The CDR3 DNA sequence: TGCGCCAGCAGCGATGCGACTAGTTACGAGCAGTACTTC. It encodes CASSDATSYEQYF.

The rearrangement joins TRBV5-1 to TRBJ2-2; D is undetermined. Germline CDR1 SGHRS, CDR2 YFSETQ. V was clipped by 3 bases and J by 7 bases, with 10 bases between them. The CDR3 is 13 residues long. CDR3: CASSSVEHGELFF. CDR3 in DNA: TGCGCCAGCAGCTCAGTAGAGCACGGGGAGCTGTTTTTT.

V and J are TRBV11-3 and TRBJ2-3; tentatively, D is TRBD2 (5 bases). From germline, CDR1 is SGHNT and CDR2 YENEEA. V was clipped by 5 bases and J by 2 bases, with 17 bases between them. There are 16 residues in the CDR3. CDR3 in DNA: TGTGCCAGCAGCCCCCTGGACTCACCACTCACAGATACGCAGTATTTT. Translating gives CASSPLDSPLTDTQYF.

This clonotype was recorded a few times. CDR3 nucleotides: TGCGCCAGCAGAGGGACAGGGGGCCCAAATGAAAAACTGTTTTTT. Protein product: CASRGTGGPNEKLFF. The chain combines TRBV5-1 with TRBJ1-4, with TRBD1 matching over 12 bases. The CDR3 consists of 15 residues. From germline, CDR1 is SGHRS and CDR2 YFSETQ. V shed 5 bases, J shed 5 bases, and the junction held 4 bases outside the gene matches.

A few counts support this clonotype. One junction end disagrees with the germline gene, perhaps due to a read error. This sequence joins TRBV7-7 and TRBJ2-5; 9 bases match TRBD2. The CDR3 loop spans 15 amino acids. In germline, CDR1 is SSHAT, CDR2 FNYEAQ (reference sequence). The CDR3 loop is CASSTRTSVGETQYF. CDR3 DNA: TGTGCTAGCAGCACCAGGACTAGCGTGGGGGAGACCCAGTACTTC.

The table lists this clonotype with a count of one. A read error may produce the germline difference seen at one junction end. This chain links TRBV15 with TRBJ2-1, with a weak D call TRBD2 (5 bases). Looked up from germline, CDR1 is LNHNV and CDR2 is YYDKDF (reference sequence). The CDR3 covers 16 residues. The CDR3 DNA is TGTGCCACCAGCAGAGACGGTCTAGCTGTCTACAATGATCAGTTCTTC. Encoded protein: CATSRDGLAVYNDQFF.

The chain has TRBV24-1 and TRBJ2-4; 9 nucleotides agree with TRBD2. The CDR3 runs to 15 residues. Germline CDR1 reads KGHDR; CDR2 reads SFDVKD. V lost 3 bases, J lost 7 bases, and 6 bases stayed unmatched. The CDR3 sequence is CATSDDNAGGNIQYF. In DNA, the CDR3 is TGTGCCACCAGTGATGACAATGCGGGAGGGAACATTCAGTACTTC.

The rearrangement uses TRBV6-5 and TRBJ1-2; a possible D gene is TRBD1 (5 bases). This CDR3 contains 14 residues. V shed 2 bases and J shed 6 bases, with 13 bases lying between them. The germline V gene has CDR1 MNHEY and CDR2 SVGAGI. CDR3 coding DNA: TGTGCCAGCAGTTACAGTAATACAGGTGATGGCTACACCTTC. It translates to CASSYSNTGDGYTF.

The rearrangement joins TRBV10-3 to TRBJ1-1; D possibly corresponds to TRBD1 (6 bases). Per germline, CDR1 ENHRY and CDR2 SYGVKD. Trimming pared 0 bases from V and 4 bases from J, leaving 6 bases between. CDR3 length equals 13 residues. The CDR3 reads CAISESRGTEAFF. CDR3 bases: TGTGCCATCAGTGAGTCCAGGGGCACTGAAGCTTTCTTT.

The gene calls are TRBV12-3 or TRBV12-4 and TRBJ2-1; D remains unclear. Trimming pared 1 base from V and 8 bases from J, leaving 15 bases between. CDR3 size: 15 residues. This CDR3 reads CASSLVGPPGYEQFF. CDR3 DNA sequence: TGTGCCAGCAGTTTAGTTGGGCCTCCCGGGTATGAGCAGTTCTTC.

This clonotype was counted a few times. The chain carries TRBV15 and TRBJ2-7, with D uncertain. Germline loops: CDR1 LNHNV, CDR2 YYDKDF (reference sequence). The ends were cut back, 1 base at V and 4 bases at J, with 11 bases in the middle. The CDR3 sequence is 14 residues long. The CDR3 region has the DNA TGTGCCACCAGCAGAGTAGAAGGGTTATACGAGCAGTACTTC. Its protein product is CATSRVEGLYEQYF. Looking up the rest from reference TRBV15 and TRBJ2-7 gives the full variable domain: DAMVIQNPRYQVTQFGKPVTLSCSQTLNHNVMYWYQQKSSQAPKLLFHYYDKDFNNEADTPDNFQSRRPNTSFCFLDIRSPGLGDTAMYLCATSRVEGLYEQYFGPGTRLTVT.

For this clonotype: Sequence at one end of the junction differs from germline and may be a read error. This chain connects TRBV7-9 to TRBJ2-5; TRBD1 is a possible D gene (6 bases). This CDR3 region has 15 residues. Germline V CDR1 and CDR2: SEHNR, FQNEAQ (reference sequence). As DNA, the CDR3 is TGTTCCAGCAGCCTTACAGGGTCGGGACAAGAGACCCAGTACTTC. It specifies CSSSLTGSGQETQYF.

The chain combines TRBV12-3 or TRBV12-4 with TRBJ1-2; weak D call: TRBD1 (5 bases). The CDR3 is made up of 16 amino acids. The ends were cut back, 3 bases at V and 7 bases at J, with 21 bases in the middle. The CDR3 nucleotides are TGTGCCAGCAGTTTCTCACGTAGGACAAACGAAGGTGGCTACACCTTC. It encodes CASSFSRRTNEGGYTF.

This clonotype was found once. For the CDR3, the DNA is TGTGCCAGCAGTTTCCGGGGGGAGCGGCATGAGCAGTTCTTC. This codes for CASSFRGERHEQFF. The chain combines TRBV12-3 or TRBV12-4 with TRBJ2-1; 7 positions match TRBD2. The V gene end was trimmed by 3 bases and the J gene end by 8 bases; junction bases not matched to a gene: 7. This CDR3 contains 14 residues.

This chain joins TRBV11-2 and TRBJ1-1; D uncertain. V lost 0 bases and J lost 7, with 9 bases in between. The CDR3 sequence is 13 residues long. Per the germline V gene, CDR1 is SGHAT and CDR2 is FQNNGV. Written as DNA, the CDR3 is TGTGCCAGCAGCTTAGATAAGGCAGGTGAAGCTTTCTTT. Translated, it gives CASSLDKAGEAFF. Complete variable domain (other parts from reference TRBV11-2 and TRBJ1-1): EAGVAQSPRYKIIEKRQSVAFWCNPISGHATLYWYQQILGQGPKLLIQFQNNGVVDDSQLPKDRFSAERLKGVDSTLKIQPAKLEDSAVYLCASSLDKAGEAFFGQGTRLTVV.

This clonotype has just a few counts. CDR3 DNA sequence: TGTGCCAGCAGCCCTGGGGGGACCCCTAGCAATCAGCCCCAGCATTTT. This translates into CASSPGGTPSNQPQHF. The chain employs TRBV9 and TRBJ1-5; tentative D call: TRBD1 (5 bases). Trimming stripped 4 bases from V and 0 bases from J, with 14 bases between. CDR3 length: 16 residues. The germline V gene has CDR1 SGDLS and CDR2 YYNGEE.

This clonotype was recorded many times. The rearrangement uses TRBV7-9 and TRBJ2-7; D may match TRBD1 or TRBD2 (5 bases each). V was trimmed by 5 bases and J by 5 bases, leaving 19 bases between them. CDR3 length: 15 residues. CDR1 SEHNR and CDR2 FQNEAQ come from the germline V gene (reference sequence). The CDR3, as DNA: TGTGCCAGCAGCGCCCGGGACGGAGGATTACACGAGCAGTACTTC. This gives the protein CASSARDGGLHEQYF.

This clonotype was seen a few times. The rearrangement uses TRBV11-2 and TRBJ2-1; the match to TRBD2 covers 13 bases. Germline V gene lookup returns CDR1 SGHAT and CDR2 FQNNGV. The CDR3 is made up of 16 amino acids. V dropped 5 bases and J dropped 3; count of bases not matched to a gene: 4. The CDR3 nucleotides are TGTGCCAGCAGCCCGGGGACTAGCGGGAACTACAATGAGCAGTTCTTC. Amino acid sequence: CASSPGTSGNYNEQFF. The whole variable domain, remainder taken from reference TRBV11-2 and TRBJ2-1, is EAGVAQSPRYKIIEKRQSVAFWCNPISGHATLYWYQQILGQGPKLLIQFQNNGVVDDSQLPKDRFSAERLKGVDSTLKIQPAKLEDSAVYLCASSPGTSGNYNEQFFGPGTRLTVL.

The gene calls are TRBV24-1 and TRBJ2-1, with 8 bases that match TRBD2. CDR1 KGHDR and CDR2 SFDVKD come from the germline V gene. This CDR3 has 15 amino acids. Losses at the gene ends were 4 bases for V and 0 bases for J; bases not matched to a gene: 1. CDR3 sequence (DNA): TGTGCCACCAGTGACCTAGCGGGCTCCTACAATGAGCAGTTCTTC. Its protein product is CATSDLAGSYNEQFF.

The chain has TRBV4-1 and TRBJ1-4; a weak D match, TRBD1 (5 bases). The CDR3 contains 16 residues. Germline-derived CDR1 and CDR2 are MGHRA and YSYEKL. Trimming took 4 bases from V and 8 from J, leaving 20 bases between them. The CDR3: CASSPLGRQFIEKLFF. The CDR3 region has the DNA TGCGCCAGCAGCCCATTGGGACGCCAGTTTATAGAAAAACTGTTTTTT.

The gene calls are TRBV5-5 and TRBJ2-1; 8 bases are a match to TRBD1. The CDR3 runs 16 residues. Trimming at V came to 0 bases and at J to 0 bases, leaving 2 bases not matched to a gene. Germline V gene sequence: CDR1 SGHKS, CDR2 YYEKEE (reference sequence). The CDR3 coding sequence is TGTGCCAGCAGCTTGGGGCAGGGGGCCTCCTACAATGAGCAGTTCTTC. It yields the protein CASSLGQGASYNEQFF. Filled out from reference TRBV5-5 and TRBJ2-1, the complete variable domain reads DAGVTQSPTHLIKTRGQQVTLRCSPISGHKSVSWYQQVLGQGPQFIFQYYEKEERGRGNFPDRFSARQFPNYSSELNVNALLLGDSALYLCASSLGQGASYNEQFFGPGTRLTVL.

This chain uses TRBV9 with TRBJ2-3; 7 positions agree with TRBD1. The CDR3 consists of 15 residues. After removal of 0 bases from V and 3 bases from J, the junction contained 4 bases not matched to a gene. Germline V CDR1 and CDR2: SGDLS, YYNGEE. The CDR3 protein is CASSVGQGRTDTQYF. The CDR3 coding sequence is TGTGCCAGCAGCGTAGGACAGGGCAGGACAGATACGCAGTATTTT.

This clonotype was detected only a few times. The V gene is TRBV5-4, the J gene TRBJ2-7; 9 nucleotides match TRBD1. V was pared by 3 bases and J by 5 bases, with 6 bases of the junction left unmatched. The CDR3 runs 14 residues. Germline values: CDR1 SGHNT, CDR2 YYREEE (reference sequence). Here the CDR3 reads CASSSGQGHHEQYF. CDR3 bases: TGTGCCAGCAGCTCGGGACAGGGTCACCACGAGCAGTACTTC.

The table lists this clonotype with a few counts. This chain connects TRBV5-1 to TRBJ1-1; D gene unclear. V gave up 4 bases and J gave up 6 bases, with 19 bases separating them. The CDR3 covers 15 residues. CDR1 is SGHRS, CDR2 YFSETQ, per germline. Here the CDR3 DNA reads TGCGCCAGCAGCCTATCCGGAGGCGTGTATCCTGAAGCTTTCTTT. Its protein product is CASSLSGGVYPEAFF.

The chain joins TRBV4-1 to TRBJ2-4, with D possibly TRBD2 on 5 matching bases. In germline, CDR1 is MGHRA, CDR2 YSYEKL. Trimming stripped 4 bases from V and 15 bases from J, with 16 bases between. The length of the CDR3 is 12 residues. CDR3 amino acids: CASSLPGVDPYF. The CDR3 DNA follows: TGCGCCAGCAGCCTACCCGGGGTAGACCCGTACTTC.